Following are 18 T cell receptor beta chains from one sample sequenced in a study of chemoradiotherapy in HPV16-positive cancers. The repertoire was sequenced with immunoSEQ multiplex PCR; TCRdb's copy has only in-frame clones and lacks some. This sample carries some 14,000 clones, approximately 71% of them seen once, and the ten largest clones take 15% to 20%. The specimen was collected from a patient who underwent chemoradiotherapy. These receptors were obtained from a human donor with HPV-associated anogenital cancer.

The genes are TRBV7-9 and TRBJ1-1; D is unresolved. Germline assignment: CDR1 SEHNR and CDR2 FQNEAQ (reference sequence). Trimming pared 8 bases from V and 3 bases from J, leaving 7 bases between. This CDR3 has 11 amino acids. The CDR3 here is CASQRDTEAFF. As DNA, the CDR3 is TGTGCCAGCCAGCGGGACACTGAAGCTTTCTTT. Based on the CDR3 plus reference TRBV7-9 and TRBJ1-1, the full variable domain is DTGVSQNPRHKITKRGQNVTFRCDPISEHNRLYWYRQTLGQGPEFLTYFQNEAQLEKSRLLSDRFSAERPKGSFSTLEIQRTEQGDSAMYLCASQRDTEAFFGQGTRLTVV.

The chain carries TRBV30 and TRBJ2-3, with D maybe TRBD2 (6 bases). V was cut by 2 bases and J by 14 bases, with 17 bases left in between. Germline loops: CDR1 GTSNPN, CDR2 SVGIG (reference sequence). The CDR3 contains 12 residues. CDR3 region: CAWSPTAAGGYF. For the CDR3, the DNA is TGTGCCTGGAGTCCCACGGCAGCCGGGGGGTATTTT.

The chain recombines TRBV5-6 with TRBJ1-1, with no clear D. The CDR3 is 13 residues long. Germline loops: CDR1 SGHDT, CDR2 YYEEEE. V shed 0 bases and J shed 9 bases, with 12 bases lying between them. The CDR3 reads CASSLGQSQKAFF. CDR3 DNA sequence: TGTGCCAGCAGCTTGGGCCAGAGTCAGAAAGCTTTCTTT.

The chain employs TRBV9 and TRBJ2-3; 8 nucleotides align to TRBD2. Germline V gene data show CDR1 as SGDLS and CDR2 as YYNGEE. This CDR3 contains 17 residues. The V gene end was trimmed by 0 bases and the J gene end by 5 bases; junction bases not matched to a gene: 11. CDR3 sequence (DNA): TGTGCCAGCAGCGTAGCTACGAACGGGGGGGCCAGAGATACGCAGTATTTT. It specifies CASSVATNGGARDTQYF.

This chain uses TRBV5-1 with TRBJ1-1; D remains unclear. Trimming took off 1 base at V and 0 bases at J, with 4 bases between the two ends. CDR1 SGHRS and CDR2 YFSETQ come from the germline V gene. CDR3 length: 13 amino acids. The CDR3 sequence is CASSLLLNTEAFF. DNA for the CDR3: TGCGCCAGCAGCTTGCTCCTGAACACTGAAGCTTTCTTT.

This chain links TRBV30 with TRBJ2-1, with 8 bases aligning to TRBD2. This CDR3 is built from 12 residues. With 0 bases clipped from V and 16 bases from J, the junction kept 8 bases outside the gene matches. Per germline, CDR1 GTSNPN and CDR2 SVGIG (reference sequence). The CDR3 DNA reads TGTGCCTGGAGTGTTTGGCGGGGGGCTCAATTCTTC. The encoded protein is CAWSVWRGAQFF.

This clone was detected only once. The rearrangement uses TRBV10-3 and TRBJ2-2; tentative D call: TRBD2 (7 bases). CDR3 length: 15 amino acids. Per germline, CDR1 ENHRY and CDR2 SYGVKD. The V and J ends lost 6 bases and 3 bases respectively, with 14 bases between them. The CDR3 is CAIRGAGADTGELFF. The CDR3 region has the DNA TGTGCCATCAGGGGGGCGGGGGCCGACACCGGGGAGCTGTTTTTT.

V usage is TRBV12-5 and J usage is TRBJ2-1, with unresolved D. The CDR3 contains 18 residues. V lost 2 bases to trimming and J lost 1 base, with 18 bases between them. Germline-derived CDR1 and CDR2 are LGHNT and FRNRAP. The CDR3 loop is CASGLSDQATISYNEQFF. CDR3 bases: TGTGCTAGTGGTTTGTCTGACCAAGCGACCATTTCCTACAATGAGCAGTTCTTC.

This clone was detected a few times. The chain uses TRBV15 and TRBJ2-7, with D perhaps matching TRBD1 or TRBD2 (5 bases each). Looked up from germline, CDR1 is LNHNV and CDR2 is YYDKDF (reference sequence). The V gene lost 3 bases and the J gene lost 0 bases, with 12 bases spanning the gap. The CDR3 is 15 residues long. CDR3 sequence: CATSSRDRSSYEQYF. The CDR3 DNA is TGTGCCACCAGCAGTAGGGACCGTAGCTCCTACGAGCAGTACTTC.

This sequence joins TRBV15 and TRBJ1-2; tentative D call: TRBD1 (5 bases). V was pared by 1 base and J by 8 bases, with 8 bases between. The CDR3 covers 12 residues. Germline assignment: CDR1 LNHNV and CDR2 YYDKDF (reference sequence). In nucleotides, the CDR3 is TGTGCCACCAGCAGAGGGGGGGTCGGCTACACCTTC. Translated: CATSRGGVGYTF.

The chain employs TRBV28 and TRBJ1-6, with D maybe TRBD1 (5 bases). Between the trimmed V and J ends, which lost 4 bases and 9 bases, there was a span of 10 bases. This CDR3 contains 13 residues. Germline values: CDR1 MDHEN, CDR2 SYDVKM. CDR3: CASSSGFGSPLHF. As DNA, the CDR3 is TGTGCCAGCAGTTCAGGGTTTGGTTCACCCCTCCACTTT. The variable domain in full, with the rest retrieved from reference TRBV28 and TRBJ1-6, is DVKVTQSSRYLVKRTGEKVFLECVQDMDHENMFWYRQDPGLGLRLIYFSYDVKMKEKGDIPEGYSVSREKKERFSLILESASTNQTSMYLCASSSGFGSPLHFGNGTRLTVT.

The genes are TRBV5-1 and TRBJ2-3; a possible D gene is TRBD1 (6 bases). The germline V gene has CDR1 SGHRS and CDR2 YFSETQ. The CDR3 consists of 17 residues. V was trimmed by 0 bases and J by 1 base, leaving 15 bases between them. This chain's CDR3 is CASSLVGQFGGTDTQYF. Here the CDR3 DNA reads TGCGCCAGCAGCTTGGTTGGACAGTTTGGGGGCACAGATACGCAGTATTTT.

The CDR3: CASSEIWTASTDTQYF. The CDR3 region has the DNA TGTGCCAGCAGTGAGATCTGGACAGCTAGCACAGATACGCAGTATTTT. The chain couples TRBV6-1 to TRBJ2-3; the D gene is possibly TRBD1 (6 bases). With 3 bases removed from V and 0 bases from J, the gap between germline ends came to 13 bases. The V gene's germline CDR1 is MNHNS and CDR2 SASEGT. The CDR3 is made up of 16 amino acids.

The chain couples TRBV28 to TRBJ1-1; the D is unclear. This CDR3 has 14 residues. V lost 4 bases and J lost 0, with 9 bases in between. CDR1 and CDR2 (germline): MDHEN, SYDVKM. The CDR3 loop reads CASSSVFMNTEAFF. CDR3 in DNA: TGTGCCAGCAGTTCCGTTTTCATGAACACTGAAGCTTTCTTT. The full variable domain, its missing parts supplied by reference TRBV28 and TRBJ1-1, is DVKVTQSSRYLVKRTGEKVFLECVQDMDHENMFWYRQDPGLGLRLIYFSYDVKMKEKGDIPEGYSVSREKKERFSLILESASTNQTSMYLCASSSVFMNTEAFFGQGTRLTVV.

CDR3 nucleotides: TGTGCCAGCAGTTTACGCCGACTGACTACAGGGGGCAGGACCGGGGAGCTGTTTTTT. As protein: CASSLRRLTTGGRTGELFF. The chain has TRBV28 and TRBJ2-2; 9 bases match TRBD1. The CDR3 covers 19 residues. Unmatched junction bases numbered 15, after V lost 2 bases and J lost 5 bases. Germline values: CDR1 MDHEN, CDR2 SYDVKM.

This clone was counted a few times. The CDR3 region is CASSFEDRLAYEQYF. CDR3 coding DNA: TGCGCCAGCAGCTTCGAAGACAGGTTAGCCTACGAGCAGTACTTC. The V gene is TRBV5-1, the J gene TRBJ2-7; maybe TRBD1 (6 bases). The CDR3 has 15 residues. Between the trimmed V and J ends, which lost 2 bases and 2 bases, there was a span of 14 bases. Germline CDR1 SGHRS, CDR2 YFSETQ.

In its sample, this clone was seen a few times. The rearrangement uses TRBV5-4 and TRBJ1-2; TRBD1 aligns across 7 bases. Germline loops: CDR1 SGHNT, CDR2 YYREEE (reference sequence). Losses at the gene ends were 4 bases for V and 9 bases for J; bases not matched to a gene: 12. The CDR3 covers 14 residues. The CDR3 DNA follows: TGTGCCAGCAGCAAAAAGGACAGGCTGGGTAGCTACACCTTC. Translated, it gives CASSKKDRLGSYTF.

The V call is TRBV5-6, the J call TRBJ2-1; 10 bases fit TRBD1. This CDR3 is 16 amino acids long. The V gene's germline CDR1 is SGHDT and CDR2 YYEEEE. V shed 6 bases, J shed 4 bases, and the junction held 10 bases outside the gene matches. CDR3 amino acids: CASTDSGTGDYNEQFF. CDR3 coding DNA: TGTGCCAGCACCGACTCCGGGACAGGGGATTACAATGAGCAGTTCTTC.